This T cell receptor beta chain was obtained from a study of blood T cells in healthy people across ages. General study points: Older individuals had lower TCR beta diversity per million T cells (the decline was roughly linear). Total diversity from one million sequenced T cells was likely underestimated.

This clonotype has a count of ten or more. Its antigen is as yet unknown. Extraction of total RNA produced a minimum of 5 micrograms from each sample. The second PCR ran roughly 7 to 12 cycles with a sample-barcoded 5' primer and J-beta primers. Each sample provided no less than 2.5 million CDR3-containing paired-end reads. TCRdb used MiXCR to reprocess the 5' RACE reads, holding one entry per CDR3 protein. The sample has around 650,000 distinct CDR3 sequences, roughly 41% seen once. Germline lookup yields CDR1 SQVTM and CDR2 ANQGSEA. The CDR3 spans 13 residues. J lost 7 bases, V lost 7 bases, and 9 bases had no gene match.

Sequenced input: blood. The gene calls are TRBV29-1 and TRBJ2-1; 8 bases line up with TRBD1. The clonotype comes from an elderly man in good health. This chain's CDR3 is CSAGQGAGNEQFF. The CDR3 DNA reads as TGCAGCGCAGGGCAGGGGGCGGGAAATGAGCAGTTCTTC.